This T cell receptor (beta chain) came from a study of cytomegalovirus exposure and HLA in healthy donors. This PCR relied on a set of 60 Vbeta primers and 13 Jbeta primers. This table comes from immunoSEQ multiplex PCR, and its TCRdb copy is limited to in-frame clones, with some not included. The table includes around 100,000 clones, 60% to 85% detected once. Germline V gives CDR1 SGDLS, CDR2 YYNGEE. Trimming took off 1 base at V and 1 base at J, with 15 bases between the two ends. The CDR3 has 17 amino acids. The source is a female donor in good health and CMV-seropositive. This chain joins TRBV9 and TRBJ1-3; D perhaps matches TRBD1 (6 bases). The sequenced material came from PBMCs. CDR3 protein: CASSVMGGPNSGNTIYF. CDR3 in DNA: TGTGCCAGCAGCGTAATGGGGGGGCCTAATTCTGGAAACACCATATATTTT.